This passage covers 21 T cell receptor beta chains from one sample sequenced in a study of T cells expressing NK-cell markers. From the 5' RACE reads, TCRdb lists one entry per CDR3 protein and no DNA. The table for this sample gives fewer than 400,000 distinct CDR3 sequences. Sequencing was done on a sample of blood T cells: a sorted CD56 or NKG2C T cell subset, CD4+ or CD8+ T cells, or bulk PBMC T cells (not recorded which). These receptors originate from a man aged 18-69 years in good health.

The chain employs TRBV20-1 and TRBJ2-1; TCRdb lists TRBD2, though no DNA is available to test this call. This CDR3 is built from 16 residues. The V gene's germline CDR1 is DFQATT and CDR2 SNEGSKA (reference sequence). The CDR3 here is CSALTLAGGLHNEQFF.

CDR3 residues: CASQLTGGLGTEAFF. This chain uses TRBV18 with TRBJ1-1. CDR1 and CDR2 from the germline V gene are KGHSH and LQKENI. This CDR3 is built from 15 residues. The complete variable domain, with remaining parts taken from reference TRBV18 and TRBJ1-1, reads NAGVMQNPRHLVRRRGQEARLRCSPMKGHSHVYWYRQLPEEGLKFMVYLQKENIIDESGMPKERFSAEFPKEGPSILRIQQVVRGDSAAYFCASQLTGGLGTEAFFGQGTRLTVV.

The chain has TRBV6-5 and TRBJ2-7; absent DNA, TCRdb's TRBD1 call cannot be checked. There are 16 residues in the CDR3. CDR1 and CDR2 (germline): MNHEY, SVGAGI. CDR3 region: CASSYPRDGGSYEQYF.

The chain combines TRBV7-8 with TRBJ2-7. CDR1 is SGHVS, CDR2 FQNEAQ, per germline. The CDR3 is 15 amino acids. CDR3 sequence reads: CASSLADGSSYEQYF.

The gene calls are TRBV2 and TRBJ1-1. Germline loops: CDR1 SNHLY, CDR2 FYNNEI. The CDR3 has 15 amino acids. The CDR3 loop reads CASRGFLQMNTEAFF.

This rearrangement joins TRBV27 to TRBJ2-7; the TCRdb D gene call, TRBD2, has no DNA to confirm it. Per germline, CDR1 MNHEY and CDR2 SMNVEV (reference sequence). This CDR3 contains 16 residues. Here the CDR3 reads CASSTYGTSGNYEQYF.

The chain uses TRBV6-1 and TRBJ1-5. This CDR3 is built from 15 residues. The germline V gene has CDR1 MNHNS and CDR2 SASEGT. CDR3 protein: CASSEGVISNQPQHF.

CDR3 sequence: CANGGSQPQHF. This chain joins TRBV6-1 and TRBJ1-5. CDR3 length: 11 residues. Germline assignment: CDR1 MNHNS and CDR2 SASEGT.

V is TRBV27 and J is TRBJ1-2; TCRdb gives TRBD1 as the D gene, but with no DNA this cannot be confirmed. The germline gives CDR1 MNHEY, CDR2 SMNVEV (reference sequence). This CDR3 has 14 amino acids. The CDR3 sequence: CASSSGGASYGYTF.

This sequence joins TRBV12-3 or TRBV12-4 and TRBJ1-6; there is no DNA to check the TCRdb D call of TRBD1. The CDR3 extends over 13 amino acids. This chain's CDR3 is CASRRQGGSPLHF.

CDR3 sequence: CATSPSADTQYF. J is TRBJ2-3 and V is TRBV24-1. CDR1 is KGHDR and CDR2 is SFDVKD in the germline V gene. This CDR3 is 12 amino acids long.

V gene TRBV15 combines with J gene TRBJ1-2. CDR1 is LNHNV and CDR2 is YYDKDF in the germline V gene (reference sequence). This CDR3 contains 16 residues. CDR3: CATSRGAADVNYGYTF.

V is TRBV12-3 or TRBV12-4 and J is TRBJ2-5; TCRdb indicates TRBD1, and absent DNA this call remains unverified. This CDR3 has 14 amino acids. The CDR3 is CASSLGGAILTQYF.

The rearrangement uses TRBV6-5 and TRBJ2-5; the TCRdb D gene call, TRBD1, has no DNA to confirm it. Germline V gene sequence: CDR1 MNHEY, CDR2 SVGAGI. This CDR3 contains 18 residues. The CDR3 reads CASSSTAGTGGRRETQYF.

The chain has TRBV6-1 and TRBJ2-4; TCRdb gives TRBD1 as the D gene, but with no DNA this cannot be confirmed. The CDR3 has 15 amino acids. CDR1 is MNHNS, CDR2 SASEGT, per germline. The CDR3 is CASSELAARLNIQYF.

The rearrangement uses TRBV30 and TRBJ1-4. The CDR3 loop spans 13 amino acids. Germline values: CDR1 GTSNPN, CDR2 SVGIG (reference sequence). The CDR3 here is CAWSLNSNEKLFF.

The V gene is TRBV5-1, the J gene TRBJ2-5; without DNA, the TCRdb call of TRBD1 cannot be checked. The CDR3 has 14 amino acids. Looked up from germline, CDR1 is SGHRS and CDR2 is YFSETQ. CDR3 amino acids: CASSPGGLQETQYF.

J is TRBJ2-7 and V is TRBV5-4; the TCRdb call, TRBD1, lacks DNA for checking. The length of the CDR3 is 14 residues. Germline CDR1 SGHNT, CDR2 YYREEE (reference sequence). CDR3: CASSLKQGNSEQYF.

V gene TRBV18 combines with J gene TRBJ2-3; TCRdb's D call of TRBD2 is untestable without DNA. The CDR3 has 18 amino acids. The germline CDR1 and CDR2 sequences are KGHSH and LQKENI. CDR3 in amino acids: CASSPTPRTSGGGDTQYF.

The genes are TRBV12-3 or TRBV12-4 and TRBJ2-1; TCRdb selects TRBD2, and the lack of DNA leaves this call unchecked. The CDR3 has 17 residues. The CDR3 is CASNSPLGSGTANEQFF.

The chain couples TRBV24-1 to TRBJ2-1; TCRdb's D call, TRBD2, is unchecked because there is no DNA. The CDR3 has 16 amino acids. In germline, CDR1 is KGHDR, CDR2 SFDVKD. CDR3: CATSDYERGGRDEQFF.